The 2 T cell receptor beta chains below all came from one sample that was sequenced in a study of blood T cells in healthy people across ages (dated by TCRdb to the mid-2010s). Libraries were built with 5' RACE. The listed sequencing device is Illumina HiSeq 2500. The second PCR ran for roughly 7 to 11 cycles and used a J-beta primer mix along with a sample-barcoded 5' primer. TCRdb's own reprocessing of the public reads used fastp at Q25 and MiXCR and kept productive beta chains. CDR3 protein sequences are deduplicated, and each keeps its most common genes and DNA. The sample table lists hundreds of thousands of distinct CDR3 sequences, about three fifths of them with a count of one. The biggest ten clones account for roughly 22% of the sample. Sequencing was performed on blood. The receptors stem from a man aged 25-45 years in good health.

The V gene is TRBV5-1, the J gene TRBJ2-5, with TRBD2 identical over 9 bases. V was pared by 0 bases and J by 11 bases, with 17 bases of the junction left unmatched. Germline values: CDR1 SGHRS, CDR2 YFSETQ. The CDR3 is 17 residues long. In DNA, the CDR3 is TGCGCCAGCAGCTTGGAGGGGGCGGGAGGGCCTAGGAATGAGCAGTACTTC. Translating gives CASSLEGAGGPRNEQYF.

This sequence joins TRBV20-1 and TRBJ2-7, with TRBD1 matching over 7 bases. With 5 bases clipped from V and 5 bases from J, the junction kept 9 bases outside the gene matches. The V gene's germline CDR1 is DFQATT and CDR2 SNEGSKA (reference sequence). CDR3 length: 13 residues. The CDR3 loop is CSAYRGNENEQYF. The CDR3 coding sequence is TGCAGTGCTTACAGGGGTAATGAAAACGAGCAGTACTTC.